One sample yielded the 20 T cell receptor beta chains listed below, sequenced in a study of cytomegalovirus exposure and HLA in healthy donors. The study ran its PCR with 60 Vbeta and 13 Jbeta primers. Some clones are missing from TCRdb's copy, which holds only in-frame ones; the method was immunoSEQ multiplex PCR. The table includes 70,000 to 75,000 clones, more than 70% detected once. The sequenced sample was PBMCs. Receptor source: a woman aged 40 to 50 in good health and CMV-seropositive.

The genes are TRBV7-9 and TRBJ1-2; D is undetermined. V gave up 3 bases and J gave up 3 bases, with 2 bases separating them. CDR1 and CDR2 from the germline V gene are SEHNR and FQNEAQ (reference sequence). The CDR3 runs 11 residues. The CDR3 DNA reads as TGTGCCAGCAGCTTCTACTATGGCTACACCTTC. Amino acid sequence: CASSFYYGYTF.

This clone was detected a few times. A much larger clone sits a single nucleotide away, making a read error possible. The chain employs TRBV29-1 and TRBJ2-5, with TRBD1 as a possible D gene (5 bases). V lost 0 bases and J 1 base, leaving 15 bases between the germline ends. CDR1 and CDR2 (germline): SQVTM, ANQGSEA. The CDR3 contains 16 residues. The CDR3 DNA reads as TGCAGCGTTGAAGACTGTGACAGCAGACCCCAAGAGACCCAGTACTTC. This gives the protein CSVEDCDSRPQETQYF.

The J gene is TRBJ2-2, the V gene TRBV6-1; D might be TRBD2 (7 bases). V lost 8 bases and J lost 6, with 19 bases in between. CDR1 is MNHNS and CDR2 is SASEGT in the germline V gene. The length of the CDR3 is 15 residues. The CDR3 bases are TGTGCCAGCTGCTCCCTCCGGGGGGCGTCCGGGGAGCTGTTTTTT. Its translation: CASCSLRGASGELFF.

J is TRBJ2-5 and V is TRBV11-3, with D possibly TRBD2 on 5 matching bases. This CDR3 is built from 15 residues. V was shortened by 7 bases and J by 4 bases, with 19 bases between the two germline ends. Germline CDR1 reads SGHNT; CDR2 reads YENEEA. The CDR3 DNA is TGTGCCAGCACCCCTCGGACTGGATTATTAGAGACCCAGTACTTC. The encoded protein is CASTPRTGLLETQYF.

This clone has only a few counts. The chain joins TRBV6-6 to TRBJ2-7, with 7 bases lining up with TRBD1. This CDR3 has 15 amino acids. Germline CDR1 reads MNHNY; CDR2 reads SVGAGI (reference sequence). Unmatched junction bases numbered 4, after V lost 2 bases and J lost 0 bases. The CDR3 loop reads CASSYNRDSSYEQYF. CDR3 bases: TGTGCCAGCAGTTACAACCGGGACAGCTCCTACGAGCAGTACTTC.

The chain has TRBV12-5 and TRBJ1-5, with 10 nucleotides matching TRBD1. Unmatched junction bases numbered 14, after V lost 0 bases and J lost 3 bases. Germline-derived CDR1 and CDR2 are LGHNT and FRNRAP. The CDR3 spans 20 residues. In DNA form, the CDR3 reads TGTGCTAGTGGTTTGGTACTTTTCCCCCCCGGGACAGGGGACAATCAGCCCCAGCATTTT. This gives the protein CASGLVLFPPGTGDNQPQHF. The variable domain in full, completed from reference TRBV12-5 and TRBJ1-5, reads DARVTQTPRHKVTEMGQEVTMRCQPILGHNTVFWYRQTMMQGLELLAYFRNRAPLDDSGMPKDRFSAEMPDATLATLKIQPSEPRDSAVYFCASGLVLFPPGTGDNQPQHFGDGTRLSIL.

CDR3 residues: CASSVGGEQFF. As DNA, the CDR3 is TGTGCCAGCAGCGTAGGAGGGGAGCAGTTCTTC. This rearrangement joins TRBV9 to TRBJ2-1, with a possible D match to TRBD2 (5 bases). The V gene's germline CDR1 is SGDLS and CDR2 YYNGEE. The V gene lost 0 bases and the J gene lost 10 bases, with 5 bases spanning the gap. The CDR3 contains 11 residues. Supplemented by reference TRBV9 and TRBJ2-1, the full variable domain reads DSGVTQTPKHLITATGQRVTLRCSPRSGDLSVYWYQQSLDQGLQFLIQYYNGEERAKGNILERFSAQQFPDLHSELNLSSLELGDSALYFCASSVGGEQFFGPGTRLTVL.

The rearrangement links TRBV28 to TRBJ1-2; no clear D. The CDR3 contains 15 residues. V shed 6 bases and J shed 4 bases, with 18 bases lying between them. Germline lookup yields CDR1 MDHEN and CDR2 SYDVKM. The CDR3 sequence is CASRPPGLSGYGYTF. CDR3 bases: TGTGCCAGCAGACCCCCGGGTCTTAGTGGCTATGGCTACACCTTC.

The chain joins TRBV2 to TRBJ2-5; D may be TRBD1 (6 bases). The germline V gene encodes CDR1 SNHLY and CDR2 FYNNEI. V was clipped by 7 bases and J by 7 bases, with 13 bases between them. This CDR3 contains 12 residues. The CDR3 coding sequence is TGTGCCAGCACGAGGGGGACGGTGACCCAGTACTTC. As protein: CASTRGTVTQYF. Combining the CDR3 with reference TRBV2 and TRBJ2-5 gives the whole variable domain EPEVTQTPSHQVTQMGQEVILRCVPISNHLYFYWYRQILGQKVEFLVSFYNNEISEKSEIFDDQFSVERPDGSNFTLKIRSTKLEDSAMYFCASTRGTVTQYFGPGTRLLVL.

The chain joins TRBV5-1 to TRBJ2-7, with TRBD2 as a possible D gene (5 bases). The CDR3 covers 13 residues. Trimming stripped 3 bases from V and 2 bases from J, with 9 bases between. Germline V lookup: CDR1 SGHRS, CDR2 YFSETQ. The CDR3 DNA sequence: TGCGCCAGCAGCTCTAGCCCTCCCTACGAGCAGTACTTC. Residues: CASSSSPPYEQYF.

This clone was found once. The V gene is TRBV10-3, the J gene TRBJ2-7, with TRBD1 matching over 7 bases. Germline V gene sequence: CDR1 ENHRY, CDR2 SYGVKD. The V and J ends lost 6 bases and 4 bases, in that order; junction bases with no gene match: 6. This CDR3 contains 13 residues. DNA for the CDR3: TGTGCCATCAGCGGCAGGGGGATATACGAGCAGTACTTC. As protein: CAISGRGIYEQYF.

This clone was seen a single time. The chain is built from TRBV5-1 and TRBJ2-5, with a tentative D call TRBD2 (7 bases). The ends were cut back, 0 bases at V and 5 bases at J, with 14 bases in the middle. Germline V gives CDR1 SGHRS, CDR2 YFSETQ. The CDR3 sequence is 15 residues long. The CDR3 region has the DNA TGCGCCAGCAGCTTGGACGCGGGGGCCGGTGAGACCCAGTACTTC. It translates to CASSLDAGAGETQYF.

This chain connects TRBV6-1 to TRBJ2-5; possibly TRBD1 for D (5 bases). The V end lost 5 bases, the J end lost 1 base, and 11 bases lay between the germline ends. Germline CDR1 is MNHNS and CDR2 is SASEGT. The CDR3 totals 14 residues. CDR3 sequence (DNA): TGTGCCAGCAGTAATAGACAGATCCAAGAGACCCAGTACTTC. The encoded protein is CASSNRQIQETQYF.

The sample holds one count of this clone. This chain links TRBV27 with TRBJ1-6, with D possibly TRBD1 on 6 matching bases. Germline V gene data show CDR1 as MNHEY and CDR2 as SMNVEV (reference sequence). Trimming stripped 3 bases from V and 10 bases from J, with 16 bases between. The CDR3 totals 15 residues. CDR3 sequence: CASSLVVGGWSPLHF. The CDR3 bases are TGTGCCAGCAGTTTGGTAGTAGGGGGTTGGTCACCCCTCCACTTT.

This chain links TRBV18 with TRBJ2-1; 13 bases are a match to TRBD2. The CDR3 consists of 16 residues. V was clipped by 3 bases and J by 8 bases; unmatched bases: 7. The germline V gene encodes CDR1 KGHSH and CDR2 LQKENI. The CDR3 DNA is TGTGCCAGCTCACCGTCACTAGCGGGGGGGATCGATGAGCAGTTCTTC. Amino acid sequence: CASSPSLAGGIDEQFF.

This clone appeared a few times. DNA of the CDR3: TGTGCCTGGAGTGTACCCGGACAGGGGAGCTCTGGAAACACCATATATTTT. It translates to CAWSVPGQGSSGNTIYF. The chain uses TRBV30 and TRBJ1-3; 9 nucleotides match TRBD1. CDR1 GTSNPN and CDR2 SVGIG come from the germline V gene (reference sequence). The CDR3 spans 17 residues. V shed 0 bases, J shed 0 bases, and the junction held 6 bases outside the gene matches.

The rearrangement uses TRBV2 and TRBJ2-5; maybe TRBD1 (6 bases). The CDR3 consists of 15 residues. V was trimmed by 1 base and J by 10 bases, leaving 19 bases between them. Germline V gene data show CDR1 as SNHLY and CDR2 as FYNNEI. The CDR3 loop is CASSEDRARKKGQYF. CDR3 nucleotide sequence: TGTGCCAGCAGTGAAGACAGGGCTCGTAAGAAGGGCCAGTACTTC. Using reference TRBV2 and TRBJ2-5 for the parts outside the CDR3, the full variable domain is EPEVTQTPSHQVTQMGQEVILRCVPISNHLYFYWYRQILGQKVEFLVSFYNNEISEKSEIFDDQFSVERPDGSNFTLKIRSTKLEDSAMYFCASSEDRARKKGQYFGPGTRLLVL.

The chain uses TRBV6-1 and TRBJ1-4; perhaps TRBD1 as D (5 bases). Trimming removed 11 bases from V and 10 bases from J, with 20 bases in between. The CDR3 spans 13 residues. The germline V gene encodes CDR1 MNHNS and CDR2 SASEGT. The CDR3 spells CAARGPSGVKLFF. The CDR3 DNA follows: TGTGCCGCAAGGGGTCCTTCGGGTGTAAAACTGTTTTTT.

This chain connects TRBV20-1 to TRBJ2-7; perhaps TRBD2 as D (5 bases). Germline CDR1 is DFQATT and CDR2 is SNEGSKA (reference sequence). Deletions cut 3 bases from V and 7 bases from J, with 10 bases between. This CDR3 is built from 11 residues. CDR3 residues: CSASKPGEQYF. CDR3 DNA sequence: TGCAGTGCTAGTAAGCCGGGGGAGCAGTACTTC.

The V call is TRBV5-1, the J call TRBJ2-3; no clear D gene. There are 15 residues in the CDR3. Trimming removed 4 bases from V and 1 base from J, with 13 bases in between. Germline V lookup: CDR1 SGHRS, CDR2 YFSETQ. CDR3 loop: CASSLEFIGTDTQYF. In DNA, the CDR3 is TGCGCCAGCAGCCTCGAGTTCATTGGCACAGATACGCAGTATTTT.